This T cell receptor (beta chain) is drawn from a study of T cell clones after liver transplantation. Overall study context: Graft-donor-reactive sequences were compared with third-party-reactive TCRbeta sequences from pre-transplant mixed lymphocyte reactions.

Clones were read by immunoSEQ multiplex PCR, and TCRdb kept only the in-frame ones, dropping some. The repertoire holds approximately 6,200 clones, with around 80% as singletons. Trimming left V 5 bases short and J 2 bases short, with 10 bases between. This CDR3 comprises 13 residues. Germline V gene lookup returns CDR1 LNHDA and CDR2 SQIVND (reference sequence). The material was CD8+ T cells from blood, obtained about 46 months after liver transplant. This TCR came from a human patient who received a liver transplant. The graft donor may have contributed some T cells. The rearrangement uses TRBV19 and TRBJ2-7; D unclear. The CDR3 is CASSVTETYEQYF. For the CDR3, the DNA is TGTGCCAGTAGTGTAACAGAGACCTACGAGCAGTACTTC.